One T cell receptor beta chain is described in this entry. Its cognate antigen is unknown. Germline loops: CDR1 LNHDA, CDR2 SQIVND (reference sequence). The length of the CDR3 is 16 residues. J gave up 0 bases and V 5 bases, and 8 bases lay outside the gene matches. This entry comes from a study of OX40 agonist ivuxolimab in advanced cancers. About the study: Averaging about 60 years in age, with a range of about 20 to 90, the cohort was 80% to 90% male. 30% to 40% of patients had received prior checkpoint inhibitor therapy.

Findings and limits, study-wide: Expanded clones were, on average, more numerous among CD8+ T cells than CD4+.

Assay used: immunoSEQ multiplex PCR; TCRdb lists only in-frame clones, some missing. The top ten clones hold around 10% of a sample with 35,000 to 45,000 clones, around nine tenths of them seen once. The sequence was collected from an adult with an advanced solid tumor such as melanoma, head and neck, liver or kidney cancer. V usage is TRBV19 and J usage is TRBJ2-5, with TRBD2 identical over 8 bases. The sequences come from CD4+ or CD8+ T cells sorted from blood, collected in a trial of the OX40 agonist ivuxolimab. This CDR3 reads CASSPRVAGYQETQYF. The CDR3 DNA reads TGTGCCAGTAGTCCCCGGGTAGCGGGGTACCAAGAGACCCAGTACTTC. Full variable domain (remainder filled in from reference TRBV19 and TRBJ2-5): DGGITQSPKYLFRKEGQNVTLSCEQNLNHDAMYWYRQDPGQGLRLIYYSQIVNDFQKGDIAEGYSVSREKKESFPLTVTSAQKNPTAFYLCASSPRVAGYQETQYFGPGTRLLVL.